One and the same sample provided the 27 T cell receptor beta chains below, sequenced in a study of PD-1 blockade in classical Hodgkin lymphoma. Using immunoSEQ multiplex PCR, the repertoire was profiled, and TCRdb retains in-frame clones only, with some absent. The sample holds about 46,000 clones; approximately 73% are singletons and the top ten take approximately 10%. In every patient, relapse followed autologous stem cell transplantation, while exposure to brentuximab vedotin differed. The specimen comprised peripheral blood mononuclear cells (PBMCs), sampled at baseline. These receptors all stem from a human donor with classical Hodgkin lymphoma.

This CDR3 is CASSNRTVDEKLFF. Written as DNA, the CDR3 is TGTGCCAGCAGCAATCGGACAGTCGATGAAAAACTGTTTTTT. The chain recombines TRBV21-1 with TRBJ1-4; the table gives TRBD1 as D, unverified against the DNA. TRBV21-1 is labeled a pseudogene. This CDR3 has 14 residues.

In this sample, this clone turned up once. The V gene is TRBV7-3, the J gene TRBJ2-3; D is uncertain. The CDR3 consists of 14 residues. V lost 2 bases to trimming and J lost 1 base, with 7 bases between them. Per the germline V gene, CDR1 is SGHTA and CDR2 is FQGTGA. The CDR3 DNA reads TGTGCCAGCAGCTTAGACTCCCGCACAGATACGCAGTATTTT. As protein: CASSLDSRTDTQYF.

The chain carries TRBV15 and TRBJ2-3, with 8 bases aligning to TRBD2. J lost 5 bases, V lost 0 bases, and 10 bases had no gene match. This CDR3 contains 17 residues. Germline CDR1 and CDR2: LNHNV and YYDKDF (reference sequence). In DNA, the CDR3 is TGTGCCACCAGCAGAGATTATACGGGAGGGCGGGTAGATACGCAGTATTTT. Its protein product is CATSRDYTGGRVDTQYF.

The chain uses TRBV5-5 and TRBJ2-7; 8 positions agree with TRBD2. Trimming took 7 bases from V and 0 from J; bases not matched to a gene: 9. This CDR3 has 15 residues. CDR1 is SGHKS, CDR2 YYEKEE, per germline (reference sequence). The CDR3 DNA follows: TGTGCCAGCGGGGGTAGCGGGATTAGCTCCTACGAGCAGTACTTC. Amino acids: CASGGSGISSYEQYF.

V usage is TRBV2 and J usage is TRBJ1-1; no reliable D call. The length of the CDR3 is 15 residues. V dropped 6 bases and J dropped 4 bases, with 18 bases sitting between them. The germline V gene encodes CDR1 SNHLY and CDR2 FYNNEI. The CDR3 reads CASSLTEGFRTEAFF. The CDR3 DNA reads as TGTGCCAGCAGCTTAACAGAGGGATTTCGCACTGAAGCTTTCTTT.

This chain uses TRBV2 with TRBJ2-2; the match to TRBD2 covers 8 bases. Per germline, CDR1 SNHLY and CDR2 FYNNEI. The CDR3 sequence is 15 residues long. Trimming at V came to 8 bases and at J to 3 bases, leaving 8 bases not matched to a gene. Here the CDR3 reads CASQEAGGHTGELFF. The DNA of the CDR3 is TGTGCCAGCCAGGAGGCGGGAGGACACACCGGGGAGCTGTTTTTT. The full variable domain, in which reference TRBV2 and TRBJ2-2 provide the parts outside the CDR3, is EPEVTQTPSHQVTQMGQEVILRCVPISNHLYFYWYRQILGQKVEFLVSFYNNEISEKSEIFDDQFSVERPDGSNFTLKIRSTKLEDSAMYFCASQEAGGHTGELFFGEGSRLTVL.

This clone has just one count. J is TRBJ1-6 and V is TRBV6-4; TRBD1 matches at 10 bases. The J segment lost 7 bases and the V segment lost 7 bases, leaving 4 bases of the junction unmatched. Germline V gene sequence: CDR1 MRHNA, CDR2 SNTAGT. The CDR3 length is 14 residues. In DNA, the CDR3 is TGTGCCAGCAATAGGACAGGGGGAAATTCACCCCTCCACTTT. Protein product: CASNRTGGNSPLHF.

The V call is TRBV6-4, the J call TRBJ1-6; 10 bases map to TRBD1. The CDR3 sequence is 15 residues long. The J segment lost 10 bases and the V segment lost 4 bases, leaving 7 bases of the junction unmatched. CDR1 MRHNA and CDR2 SNTAGT come from the germline V gene. DNA for the CDR3: TGTGCCAGCAGTGCAGGAGGGACAGGGGTATCACCCCTCCACTTT. Its translation: CASSAGGTGVSPLHF.

The sample holds a few counts of this clone. The chain links TRBV18 to TRBJ2-7; weak D call: TRBD1 (7 bases). Germline V gene data show CDR1 as KGHSH and CDR2 as LQKENI. The CDR3 contains 14 residues. V was trimmed by 3 bases and J by 4 bases, leaving 13 bases between them. CDR3: CASSPETGRYEQYF. CDR3 in DNA: TGTGCCAGCTCACCGGAGACAGGGAGGTACGAGCAGTACTTC.

V usage is TRBV2 and J usage is TRBJ1-1; D is uncertain. CDR3 size: 14 residues. Germline loops: CDR1 SNHLY, CDR2 FYNNEI. Trimming removed 3 bases at V and 5 bases at J, with 13 bases between. This CDR3 is CASSEKSLGTEAFF. CDR3 DNA: TGTGCCAGCAGTGAGAAATCTTTGGGGACTGAAGCTTTCTTT. Full variable domain (outside the CDR3, taken from reference TRBV2 and TRBJ1-1): EPEVTQTPSHQVTQMGQEVILRCVPISNHLYFYWYRQILGQKVEFLVSFYNNEISEKSEIFDDQFSVERPDGSNFTLKIRSTKLEDSAMYFCASSEKSLGTEAFFGQGTRLTVV.

The rearrangement uses TRBV10-1 and TRBJ1-3; D not resolved. The CDR3 is made up of 13 amino acids. V lost 6 bases and J 3 bases, leaving 9 bases between the germline ends. Germline V gene sequence: CDR1 WNHNN, CDR2 SYGVQD (reference sequence). This chain's CDR3 is CASSSGLGNTIYF. For the CDR3, the DNA is TGCGCCAGCAGCTCGGGCCTTGGAAACACCATATATTTT.

The chain combines TRBV10-3 with TRBJ1-1; D is perhaps TRBD1 (6 bases). CDR1 and CDR2 (germline): ENHRY, SYGVKD. This CDR3 is 15 amino acids long. The ends were cut back, 6 bases at V and 0 bases at J, with 14 bases in the middle. The CDR3 here is CAIRNRQEMNTEAFF. The CDR3 region has the DNA TGTGCCATCAGGAACAGACAGGAAATGAACACTGAAGCTTTCTTT.

The chain employs TRBV6-5 and TRBJ1-2; unclear D gene. This CDR3 region has 13 residues. V gave up 3 bases and J gave up 6 bases, with 11 bases separating them. The germline V gene encodes CDR1 MNHEY and CDR2 SVGAGI. Here the CDR3 DNA reads TGTGCCAGCAGTTATTCCGGGCAGAATGGCTACACCTTC. Protein: CASSYSGQNGYTF.

V usage is TRBV6-6 and J usage is TRBJ1-4; the match to TRBD1 covers 7 bases. CDR3 length: 14 amino acids. The germline V gene encodes CDR1 MNHNY and CDR2 SVGAGI (reference sequence). V trimming: 6 bases; J trimming: 5 bases; junction bases outside the gene matches: 6. The CDR3 DNA is TGTGCCAGCAGCCCCGGGACAGTAAATGAAAAACTGTTTTTT. Translation: CASSPGTVNEKLFF.

This chain uses TRBV19 with TRBJ2-1; possibly TRBD2 for D (6 bases). The V gene lost 3 bases and the J gene lost 1 base, with 16 bases spanning the gap. CDR3 length equals 17 residues. From germline, CDR1 is LNHDA and CDR2 SQIVND (reference sequence). DNA for the CDR3: TGTGCCAGTAGTATCCGGGAGATAGGAGGTTCCTACAATGAGCAGTTCTTC. Residues: CASSIREIGGSYNEQFF. Complete variable domain (other parts from reference TRBV19 and TRBJ2-1): DGGITQSPKYLFRKEGQNVTLSCEQNLNHDAMYWYRQDPGQGLRLIYYSQIVNDFQKGDIAEGYSVSREKKESFPLTVTSAQKNPTAFYLCASSIREIGGSYNEQFFGPGTRLTVL.

There are a few counts of this clone. V usage is TRBV5-1 and J usage is TRBJ1-3; TRBD1 agrees at 8 bases. Trimming cost V 4 bases and J 4 bases; bases outside gene matches: 10. This CDR3 has 16 residues. CDR1 is SGHRS and CDR2 is YFSETQ in the germline V gene. CDR3 residues: CASSPAPGTGGNTIYF. The CDR3 nucleotides read TGCGCCAGCAGCCCAGCCCCCGGGACAGGAGGAAACACCATATATTTT.

The J gene is TRBJ2-5, the V gene TRBV28; no reliable D call. The CDR3 is 13 residues long. Trimming stripped 8 bases from V and 3 bases from J, with 13 bases between. Germline loops: CDR1 MDHEN, CDR2 SYDVKM. CDR3 sequence: CASQWQPEETQYF. The CDR3 region has the DNA TGTGCCAGCCAGTGGCAGCCGGAAGAGACCCAGTACTTC.

V gene TRBV5-3 combines with J gene TRBJ1-2, with no clear D. TRBV5-3 counts as an open reading frame of uncertain function. V lost 0 bases to trimming and J lost 0 bases, with 9 bases between them. CDR3 length: 15 residues. The CDR3 is CARSLGPESNYGYTF. DNA for the CDR3: TGTGCCAGAAGCTTGGGCCCTGAATCTAACTATGGCTACACCTTC.

This chain uses TRBV6-1 with TRBJ2-7; 8 bases fit TRBD1. V was clipped by 4 bases and J by 5 bases; unmatched bases: 10. The CDR3 spans 15 residues. The germline gives CDR1 MNHNS, CDR2 SASEGT. This CDR3 is CASSVQGQVSDEQYF. CDR3 DNA: TGTGCCAGCAGTGTTCAGGGACAGGTTTCCGACGAGCAGTACTTC.

This clone was detected only a few times. The rearrangement uses TRBV15 and TRBJ2-1; perhaps TRBD2 as D (7 bases). Trimming removed 6 bases at V and 4 bases at J, with 16 bases between. This CDR3 spans 15 amino acids. CDR1 is LNHNV and CDR2 is YYDKDF in the germline V gene (reference sequence). The CDR3 DNA reads TGTGCCACCAGGGTCCGGGGGGCAGAGTACAATGAGCAGTTCTTC. Translating gives CATRVRGAEYNEQFF.

The V and J genes are TRBV5-6 and TRBJ2-3, with 9 bases identical to TRBD2. The CDR3 runs 17 residues. V shed 6 bases, J shed 5 bases, and the junction held 16 bases outside the gene matches. The germline V gene encodes CDR1 SGHDT and CDR2 YYEEEE. Here the CDR3 reads CASTSAMLAGEGDTQYF. The CDR3, as DNA: TGTGCCAGCACCTCCGCCATGTTAGCGGGAGAGGGAGATACGCAGTATTTT.

Of note for this clone: A junction boundary mismatches the germline segment, possibly from a read error. V and J are TRBV5-1 and TRBJ2-7, with a possible D match to TRBD1 (5 bases). This CDR3 is built from 13 residues. Germline V gene data show CDR1 as SGHRS and CDR2 as YFSETQ. The CDR3 region has the DNA TGCGCCAGCAGCTTGGATCTTCCGACAGCCACTACTTTC. Translation: CASSLDLPTATTF.

This chain connects TRBV11-3 to TRBJ1-1, with 7 bases fitting TRBD1. Unmatched junction bases numbered 10, after V lost 5 bases and J lost 4 bases. The CDR3 contains 15 residues. Germline-derived CDR1 and CDR2 are SGHNT and YENEEA. CDR3 region: CASSPYRGGGTEAFF. CDR3 sequence (DNA): TGTGCCAGCAGCCCCTACAGGGGAGGGGGCACTGAAGCTTTCTTT. The full variable domain, with the rest looked up from reference TRBV11-3 and TRBJ1-1, is EAGVVQSPRYKIIEKKQPVAFWCNPISGHNTLYWYLQNLGQGPELLIRYENEEAVDDSQLPKDRFSAERLKGVDSTLKIQPAELGDSAVYLCASSPYRGGGTEAFFGQGTRLTVV.

The rearrangement uses TRBV2 and TRBJ1-2; the match to TRBD1 covers 9 bases. Germline loops: CDR1 SNHLY, CDR2 FYNNEI. The ends lost 3 bases at V and 7 bases at J; junction bases unmatched: 9. CDR3 length equals 15 residues. DNA of the CDR3: TGTGCCAGCAGTGACCTACAGGGGGCCAGTGGTGGCTACACCTTC. This sequence encodes CASSDLQGASGGYTF.

This chain connects TRBV30 to TRBJ2-5, with TRBD1 matching 9 bases. The V and J ends lost 0 bases and 5 bases, in that order; junction bases with no gene match: 7. Per germline, CDR1 GTSNPN and CDR2 SVGIG (reference sequence). CDR3 length: 15 residues. The CDR3 DNA reads TGTGCCTGGAGTGTAGGGACAGGGTCGGGGGAGACCCAGTACTTC. Translated, it gives CAWSVGTGSGETQYF.

This clone came up once. The J gene is TRBJ1-5, the V gene TRBV9; perhaps TRBD1 as D (6 bases). There are 15 residues in the CDR3. The ends were cut back, 0 bases at V and 2 bases at J, with 9 bases in the middle. Germline-derived CDR1 and CDR2 are SGDLS and YYNGEE. The DNA for the CDR3 is TGTGCCAGCAGCGTAGGTGGGGGCGGCAATCAGCCCCAGCATTTT. Translating it yields CASSVGGGGNQPQHF.

The chain carries TRBV11-3 and TRBJ2-2; D is possibly TRBD2 (6 bases). Trimming left V 0 bases short and J 6 bases short, with 20 bases between. Germline V CDR1 and CDR2: SGHNT, YENEEA. This CDR3 has 18 amino acids. The DNA for the CDR3 is TGTGCCAGCAGCTTAGATAACCGGGACTCAGGATGGGCCGGGGAGCTGTTTTTT. Translation gives CASSLDNRDSGWAGELFF.